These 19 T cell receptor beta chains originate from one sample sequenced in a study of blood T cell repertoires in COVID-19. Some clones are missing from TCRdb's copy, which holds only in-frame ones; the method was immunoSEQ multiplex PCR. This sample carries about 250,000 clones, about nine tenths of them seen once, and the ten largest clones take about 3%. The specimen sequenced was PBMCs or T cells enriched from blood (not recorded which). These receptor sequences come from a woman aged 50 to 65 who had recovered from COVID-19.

The CDR3 region has the DNA TGTGCCAGCAGCCACAGAGAACCTAACTATGGCTACACCTTC. Its translation: CASSHREPNYGYTF. V is TRBV9 and J is TRBJ1-2; D unresolved. Between the trimmed V and J ends, which lost 4 bases and 0 bases, there was a span of 10 bases. CDR3 size: 14 residues. Germline V CDR1 and CDR2: SGDLS, YYNGEE.

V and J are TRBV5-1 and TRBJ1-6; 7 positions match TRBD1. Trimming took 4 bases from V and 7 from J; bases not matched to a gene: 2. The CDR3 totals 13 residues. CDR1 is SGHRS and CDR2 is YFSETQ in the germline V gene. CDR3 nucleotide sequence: TGCGCCAGCAGCGACAGGGACAATTCACCCCTCCACTTT. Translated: CASSDRDNSPLHF.

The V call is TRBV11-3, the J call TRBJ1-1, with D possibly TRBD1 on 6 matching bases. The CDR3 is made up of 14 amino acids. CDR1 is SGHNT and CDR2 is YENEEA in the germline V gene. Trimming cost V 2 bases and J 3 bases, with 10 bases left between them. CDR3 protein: CASSLSGQHTEAFF. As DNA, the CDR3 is TGTGCCAGCAGCTTATCTGGACAGCACACTGAAGCTTTCTTT.

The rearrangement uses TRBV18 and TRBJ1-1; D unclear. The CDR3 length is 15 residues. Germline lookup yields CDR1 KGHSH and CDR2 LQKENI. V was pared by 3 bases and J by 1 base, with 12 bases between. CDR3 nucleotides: TGTGCCAGCTCACCCGACGCACGGAGGAACACTGAAGCTTTCTTT. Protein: CASSPDARRNTEAFF.

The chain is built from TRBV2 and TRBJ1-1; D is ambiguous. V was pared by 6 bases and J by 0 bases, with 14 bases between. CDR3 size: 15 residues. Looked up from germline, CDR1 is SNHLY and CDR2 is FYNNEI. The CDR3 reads CASSSERGLNTEAFF. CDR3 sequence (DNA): TGTGCCAGCAGCTCAGAGCGGGGTTTGAACACTGAAGCTTTCTTT.

CDR3 bases: TGCGCCAGCAGCCAAGATGGGAAAATCGCCGCTAGCGGGAGGGCCGTTGAGCAGTACTTC. Its translation: CASSQDGKIAASGRAVEQYF. The rearrangement joins TRBV4-3 to TRBJ2-7; 12 nucleotides agree with TRBD2. The V and J ends lost 0 bases and 7 bases, in that order; junction bases with no gene match: 19. Per germline, CDR1 LGHNA and CDR2 YSLEER. CDR3 length: 20 amino acids.

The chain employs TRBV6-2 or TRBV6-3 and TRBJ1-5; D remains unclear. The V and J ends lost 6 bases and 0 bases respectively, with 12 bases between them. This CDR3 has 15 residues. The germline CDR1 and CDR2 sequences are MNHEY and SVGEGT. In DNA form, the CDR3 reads TGTGCCAGCAGCTCTGTCTGGAGTAGCAATCAGCCCCAGCATTTT. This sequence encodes CASSSVWSSNQPQHF.

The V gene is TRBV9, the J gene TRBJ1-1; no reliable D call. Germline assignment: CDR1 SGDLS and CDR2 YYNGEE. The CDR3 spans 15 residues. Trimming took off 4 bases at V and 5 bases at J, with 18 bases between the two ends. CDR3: CASSPPPERVTEAFF. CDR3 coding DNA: TGTGCCAGCAGCCCTCCTCCCGAGCGAGTGACTGAAGCTTTCTTT.

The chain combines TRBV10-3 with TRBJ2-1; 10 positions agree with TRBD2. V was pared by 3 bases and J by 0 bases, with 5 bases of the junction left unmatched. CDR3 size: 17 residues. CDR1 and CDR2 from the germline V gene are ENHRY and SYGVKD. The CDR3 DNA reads TGTGCCATCAGTGAAACTAGCGGGAAGAGCTCCTACAATGAGCAGTTCTTC. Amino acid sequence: CAISETSGKSSYNEQFF.

DNA of the CDR3: TGTGCCAGCAGCTTAGGGACAGGGGCTAATTCACCCCTCCACTTT. Translating it yields CASSLGTGANSPLHF. This sequence joins TRBV7-9 and TRBJ1-6; 9 bases are a match to TRBD1. With V trimmed by 1 base and J by 6 bases, 1 base remained unmatched. Germline V gene data show CDR1 as SEHNR and CDR2 as FQNEAQ (reference sequence). CDR3 length: 15 amino acids.

CDR3 nucleotides: TGTGCCTGGAAGGGGCGGGGGGCCAACGTCCTGACTTTC. Translating gives CAWKGRGANVLTF. This rearrangement joins TRBV30 to TRBJ2-6, with TRBD1 as a possible D gene (5 bases). The CDR3 is 13 residues long. V was shortened by 4 bases and J by 4 bases, with 8 bases between the two germline ends. In germline, CDR1 is GTSNPN, CDR2 SVGIG (reference sequence).

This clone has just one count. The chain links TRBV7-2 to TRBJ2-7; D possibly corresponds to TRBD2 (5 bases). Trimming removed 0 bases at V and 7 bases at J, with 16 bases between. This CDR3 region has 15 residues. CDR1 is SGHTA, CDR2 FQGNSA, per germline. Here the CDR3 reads CASSLALGVTGEQYF. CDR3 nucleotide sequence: TGTGCCAGCAGCTTAGCTCTTGGCGTCACGGGGGAGCAGTACTTC.

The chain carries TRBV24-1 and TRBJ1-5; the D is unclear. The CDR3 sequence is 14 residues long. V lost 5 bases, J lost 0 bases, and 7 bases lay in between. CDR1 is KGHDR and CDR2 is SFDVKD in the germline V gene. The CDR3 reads CATSGRVSNQPQHF. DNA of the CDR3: TGTGCCACCAGTGGTCGGGTTAGCAATCAGCCCCAGCATTTT.

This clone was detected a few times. CDR3 region: CASSFKQGSGNTIYF. CDR3 sequence (DNA): TGTGCCAGCAGCTTCAAACAGGGGTCTGGAAACACCATATATTTT. The chain recombines TRBV5-4 with TRBJ1-3; 7 bases match TRBD1. The CDR3 runs 15 residues. Per germline, CDR1 SGHNT and CDR2 YYREEE (reference sequence). J gave up 1 base and V 2 bases, and 3 bases lay outside the gene matches.

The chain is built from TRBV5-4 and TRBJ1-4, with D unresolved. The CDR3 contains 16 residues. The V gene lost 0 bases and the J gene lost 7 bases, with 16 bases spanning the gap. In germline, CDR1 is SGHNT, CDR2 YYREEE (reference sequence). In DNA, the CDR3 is TGTGCCAGCAGCTTGGGTCCTGGACCTGGAGGTGAAAAACTGTTTTTT. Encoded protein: CASSLGPGPGGEKLFF.

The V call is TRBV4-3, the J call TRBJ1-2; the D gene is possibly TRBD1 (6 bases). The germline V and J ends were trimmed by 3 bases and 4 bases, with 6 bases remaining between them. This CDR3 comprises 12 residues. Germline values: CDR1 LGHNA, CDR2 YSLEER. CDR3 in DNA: TGCGCCAGCAGCCAGACAGGCTATGGCTACACCTTC. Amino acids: CASSQTGYGYTF.

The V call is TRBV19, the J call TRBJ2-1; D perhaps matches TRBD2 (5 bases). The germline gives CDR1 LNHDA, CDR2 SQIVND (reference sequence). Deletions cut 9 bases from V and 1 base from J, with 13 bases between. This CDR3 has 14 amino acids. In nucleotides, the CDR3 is TGTGCCAGCCTCCAAGGAGGATCCTACAATGAGCAGTTCTTC. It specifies CASLQGGSYNEQFF. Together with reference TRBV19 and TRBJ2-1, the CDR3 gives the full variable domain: DGGITQSPKYLFRKEGQNVTLSCEQNLNHDAMYWYRQDPGQGLRLIYYSQIVNDFQKGDIAEGYSVSREKKESFPLTVTSAQKNPTAFYLCASLQGGSYNEQFFGPGTRLTVL.

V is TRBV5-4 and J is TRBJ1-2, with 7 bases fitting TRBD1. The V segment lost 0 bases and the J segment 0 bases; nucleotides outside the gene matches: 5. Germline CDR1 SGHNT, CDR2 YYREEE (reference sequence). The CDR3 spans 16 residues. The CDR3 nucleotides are TGTGCCAGCAGCTTGGGGAGACAGGGCCCTAACTATGGCTACACCTTC. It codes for CASSLGRQGPNYGYTF.

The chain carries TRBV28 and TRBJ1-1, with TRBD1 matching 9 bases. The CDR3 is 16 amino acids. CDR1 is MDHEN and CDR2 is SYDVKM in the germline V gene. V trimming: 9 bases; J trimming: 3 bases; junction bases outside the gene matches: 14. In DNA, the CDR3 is TGTGCCAGTGTTACAGGGGGCTCAGAAAGTGACACTGAAGCTTTCTTT. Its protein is CASVTGGSESDTEAFF.